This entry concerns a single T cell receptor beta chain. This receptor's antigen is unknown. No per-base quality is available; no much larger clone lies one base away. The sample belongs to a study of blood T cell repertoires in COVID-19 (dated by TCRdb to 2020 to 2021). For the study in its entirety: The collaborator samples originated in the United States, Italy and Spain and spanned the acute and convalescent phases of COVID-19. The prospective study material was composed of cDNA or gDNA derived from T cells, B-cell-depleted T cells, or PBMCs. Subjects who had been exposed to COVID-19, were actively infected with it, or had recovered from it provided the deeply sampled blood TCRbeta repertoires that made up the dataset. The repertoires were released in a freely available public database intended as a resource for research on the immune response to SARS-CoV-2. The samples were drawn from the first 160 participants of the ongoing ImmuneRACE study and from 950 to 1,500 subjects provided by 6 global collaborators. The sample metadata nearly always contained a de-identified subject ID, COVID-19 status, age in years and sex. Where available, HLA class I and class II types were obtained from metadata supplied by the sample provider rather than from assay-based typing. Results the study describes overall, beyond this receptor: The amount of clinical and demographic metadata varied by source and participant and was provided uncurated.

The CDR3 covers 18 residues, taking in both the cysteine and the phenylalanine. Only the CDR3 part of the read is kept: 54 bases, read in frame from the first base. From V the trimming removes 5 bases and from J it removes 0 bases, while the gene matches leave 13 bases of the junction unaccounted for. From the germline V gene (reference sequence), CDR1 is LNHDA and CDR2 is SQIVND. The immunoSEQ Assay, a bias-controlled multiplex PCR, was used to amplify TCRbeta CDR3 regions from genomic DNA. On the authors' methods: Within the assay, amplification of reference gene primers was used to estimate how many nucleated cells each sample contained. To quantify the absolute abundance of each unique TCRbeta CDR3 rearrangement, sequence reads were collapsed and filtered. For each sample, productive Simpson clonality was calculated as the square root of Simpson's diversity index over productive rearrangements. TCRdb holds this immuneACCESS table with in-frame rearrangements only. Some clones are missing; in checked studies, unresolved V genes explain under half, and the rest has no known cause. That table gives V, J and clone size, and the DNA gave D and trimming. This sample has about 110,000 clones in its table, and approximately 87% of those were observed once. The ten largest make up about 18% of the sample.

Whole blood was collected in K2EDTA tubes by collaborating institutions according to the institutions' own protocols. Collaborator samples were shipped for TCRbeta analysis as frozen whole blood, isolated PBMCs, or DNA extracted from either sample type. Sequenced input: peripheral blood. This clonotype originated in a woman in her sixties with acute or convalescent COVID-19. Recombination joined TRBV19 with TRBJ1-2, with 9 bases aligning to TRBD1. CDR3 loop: CASSPAGGQGRANYGYTF. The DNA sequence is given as TGTGCCAGTAGTCCCGCGGGGGGACAGGGACGAGCTAACTATGGCTACACCTTC. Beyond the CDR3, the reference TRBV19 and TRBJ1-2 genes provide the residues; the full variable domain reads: DGGITQSPKYLFRKEGQNVTLSCEQNLNHDAMYWYRQDPGQGLRLIYYSQIVNDFQKGDIAEGYSVSREKKESFPLTVTSAQKNPTAFYLCASSPAGGQGRANYGYTFGSGTRLTVV.